This T cell receptor beta chain was recovered during a study of cytomegalovirus exposure and HLA in healthy donors (TCRdb year 2017). For the study in its entirety: The 500 to 700 repertoires of the first cohort and the 120 validation repertoires were produced on the same platform, according to a later analysis. The study was designed to test whether signatures of past pathogen exposure could be identified by cataloging public T cell receptors. Along with the 666-subject first cohort, a separate validation cohort of roughly 110 different subjects was used. To predict cytomegalovirus infection status, the study brought together high-throughput TCR immunosequencing, statistical association of individual TCRs with disease status, and machine learning.

Receptor libraries were prepared by the immunoSEQ multiplex PCR assay. Processing in the source paper ran as follows. A statistical classification framework was built to diagnose cytomegalovirus status from the catalog of TCR beta chain sequences. TCRdb carries this immuneACCESS record with in-frame sequences only. Its versions omit some clonotypes, under half of them owing to an unresolved V gene in the studies checked, with the rest unexplained. D and trimming come from the DNA, and the V and J calls and clone size come from that table. The sample includes fewer than 200,000 clones, with roughly nine tenths observed a single time. About 6% of the sample is held by the ten biggest clonotypes. A note on this clone: Its specific antigen is unknown. There are no base qualities to consult, and no much larger clone falls within one base.

Overall results and qualifications from the work: Cytomegalovirus status was reported to be diagnosed by the classifier with high specificity and sensitivity in both the original and validation cohorts. A later analysis lacked HLA typing for the validation cohort, so it scored co-occurrence in that cohort across all 120 or so repertoires. The study gave a list of under 200 TCR beta chains associated with cytomegalovirus. A later analysis found that TCRs clustered in the first cohort also tended to co-occur in the roughly 120 validation repertoires, with 94% of cluster scores above 0. While some public TCRs were present in many individuals, most TCR sequences turned up only very rarely across donors. According to the authors, the approach could potentially be generalized to other disease states and immunological phenotypes. A few of the identified cytomegalovirus-associated TCR beta chains were confirmed in vitro to be specific for cytomegalovirus antigens.

Donors formed part of the validation cohort, which comprised over a hundred subjects and was distinct from the first cohort of under 800 subjects. Sequences SNHLY (CDR1) and FYNNEI (CDR2) are obtained from the germline V gene. Reading from cysteine to phenylalanine, the CDR3 counts 14 amino acids. Of the read, only the CDR3 DNA is kept; its 42 bases are in frame from base 1. V and J lose 8 bases and 0 bases, and a span of 11 bases separates them. The clonotype was recovered from a woman in her 30s in good health and CMV-seronegative. Material: PBMCs. Recombination joined TRBV2 with TRBJ1-3; the D gene is possibly TRBD1, with 5 bases matching. The sequenced DNA: TGTGCCAGCCGTCCAGGGAGCTCTGGAAACACCATATATTTT. Its protein is CASRPGSSGNTIYF.